These 7 T cell receptor beta chains originate from one sample sequenced in a study of T cell changes during pregnancy in multiple sclerosis. Measured with immunoSEQ multiplex PCR; TCRdb has only the in-frame clones, and not every one. The sample yields 70,000 to 95,000 clones, 93% seen once. The sequenced sample was peripheral blood, obtained in the second trimester of pregnancy. The receptor set was obtained from a female donor with multiple sclerosis, enrolled in a pregnancy study.

Notes on this clone: Mismatch with germline at one junction end may stem from a read error. The chain is built from TRBV6-6 and TRBJ2-1; 9 bases agree with TRBD2. CDR3 length: 16 amino acids. In germline, CDR1 is MNHNY, CDR2 SVGAGI (reference sequence). This CDR3 is CASSYLGLASSNEQFF. The CDR3, as DNA: TGTGCCAGCAGTTACCTAGGACTAGCGTCCTCCAATGAGCAGTTCTTC.

V and J are TRBV10-3 and TRBJ2-3, with TRBD1 matching 7 bases. The V and J ends lost 8 bases and 2 bases, in that order; junction bases with no gene match: 7. CDR3 length: 14 amino acids. Germline assignment: CDR1 ENHRY and CDR2 SYGVKD. Here the CDR3 reads CAISLGQNTDTQYF. DNA for the CDR3: TGTGCCATCTCGTTGGGACAGAACACAGATACGCAGTATTTT.

The V gene is TRBV6-5, the J gene TRBJ2-5; 9 bases are a match to TRBD2. The DNA end favors TRBJ2-7, so the J call may be wrong. The CDR3 loop spans 14 amino acids. CDR1 MNHEY and CDR2 SVGAGI come from the germline V gene. As DNA, the CDR3 is TGTGCCAGCAGCGATCGATGGACTAGCGACGAGCAGTACTTC. This codes for CASSDRWTSDEQYF.

This clone appeared once. This chain joins TRBV7-6 and TRBJ1-5; 9 nucleotides agree with TRBD1. The CDR3 consists of 15 residues. The germline V gene encodes CDR1 SGHVS and CDR2 FNYEAQ. After removal of 5 bases from V and 7 bases from J, the junction contained 9 bases not matched to a gene. The CDR3 bases are TGTGCCAGCAGCCAAATGGACAGGGGTTGGCAGCCCCAGCATTTT. As protein: CASSQMDRGWQPQHF.

The chain couples TRBV27 to TRBJ2-1, with a tentative D call TRBD2 (5 bases). Germline values: CDR1 MNHEY, CDR2 SMNVEV (reference sequence). CDR3 length equals 16 residues. V was cut by 0 bases and J by 5 bases, with 14 bases left in between. DNA of the CDR3: TGTGCCAGCAGTTTATCCCCGGGGTTCCCAGACAATGAGCAGTTCTTC. Amino acid sequence: CASSLSPGFPDNEQFF.

The count of this clone is one. CDR3 protein: CASSEVIGGSPLHF. The DNA of the CDR3 is TGTGCCAGCAGTGAAGTCATAGGGGGCTCACCCCTCCACTTT. The rearrangement joins TRBV2 to TRBJ1-6; TRBD1 agrees at 7 bases. Germline CDR1 reads SNHLY; CDR2 reads FYNNEI. The CDR3 consists of 14 residues. The J segment lost 10 bases and the V segment lost 1 base, leaving 4 bases of the junction unmatched.

This clone has a single count. The rearrangement uses TRBV6-5 and TRBJ2-7; tentatively, D is TRBD1 (6 bases). The CDR3 covers 15 residues. Germline V gene lookup returns CDR1 MNHEY and CDR2 SVGAGI. V dropped 6 bases and J dropped 4 bases, with 19 bases sitting between them. In nucleotides, the CDR3 is TGTGCCAGCAGCCCTCGGCACAAAGGGGGATACGAGCAGTACTTC. Amino acid sequence: CASSPRHKGGYEQYF.